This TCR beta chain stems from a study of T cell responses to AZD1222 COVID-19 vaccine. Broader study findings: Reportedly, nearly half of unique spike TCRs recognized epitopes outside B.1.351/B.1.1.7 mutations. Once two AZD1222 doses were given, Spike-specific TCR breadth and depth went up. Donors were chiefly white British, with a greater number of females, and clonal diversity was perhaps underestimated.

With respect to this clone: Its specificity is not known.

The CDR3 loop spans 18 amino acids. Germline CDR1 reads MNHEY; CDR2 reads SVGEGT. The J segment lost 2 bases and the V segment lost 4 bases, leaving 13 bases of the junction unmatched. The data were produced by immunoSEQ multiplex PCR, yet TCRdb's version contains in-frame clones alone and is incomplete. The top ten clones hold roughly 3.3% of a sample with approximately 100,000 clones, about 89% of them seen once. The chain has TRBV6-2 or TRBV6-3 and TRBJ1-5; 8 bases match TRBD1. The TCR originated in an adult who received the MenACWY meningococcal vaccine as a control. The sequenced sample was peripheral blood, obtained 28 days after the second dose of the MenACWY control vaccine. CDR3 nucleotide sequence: TGTGCCAGCAGTTCCGCTAACCGGGACAGGAACGGCAATCAGCCCCAGCATTTT. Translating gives CASSSANRDRNGNQPQHF.